These 6 T cell receptor beta chains were all obtained from the same sample, sequenced in a study of blood T cell repertoires in COVID-19. Produced via immunoSEQ multiplex PCR; TCRdb's table is partial and in-frame only. The sample has 100,000 to 150,000 clones, around four fifths seen once. The sample consisted of peripheral blood. The source is a man older than 75 with active or convalescent COVID-19.

The chain couples TRBV4-2 to TRBJ2-1, with 8 bases fitting TRBD1. CDR3 length: 15 amino acids. Germline V gives CDR1 LGHNA, CDR2 YNFKEQ. V was pared by 1 base and J by 6 bases, with 5 bases of the junction left unmatched. The CDR3 spells CASSQVDRGGNEQFF. In DNA, the CDR3 is TGTGCCAGCAGCCAAGTAGACAGGGGTGGCAATGAGCAGTTCTTC.

The chain uses TRBV10-3 and TRBJ1-6; TRBD1 matches at 8 bases. Trimming removed 5 bases from V and 6 bases from J; junction bases left unmatched: 3. Per the germline V gene, CDR1 is ENHRY and CDR2 is SYGVKD. The length of the CDR3 is 14 residues. In nucleotides, the CDR3 is TGTGCCATCAGTCCCGACAGGGGTAATTCACCCCTCCACTTT. Translation gives CAISPDRGNSPLHF.

The chain is built from TRBV5-1 and TRBJ2-6, with 11 bases fitting TRBD1. Germline values: CDR1 SGHRS, CDR2 YFSETQ. The CDR3 sequence is 17 residues long. V was clipped by 5 bases and J by 2 bases; unmatched bases: 6. CDR3 nucleotide sequence: TGCGCCAGCAGGGTCCGGGACAGGGGGGCTGGGGCCAACGTCCTGACTTTC. This gives the protein CASRVRDRGAGANVLTF. The full variable domain, completed using reference TRBV5-1 and TRBJ2-6, is KAGVTQTPRYLIKTRGQQVTLSCSPISGHRSVSWYQQTPGQGLQFLFEYFSETQRNKGNFPGRFSGRQFSNSRSEMNVSTLELGDSALYLCASRVRDRGAGANVLTFGAGSRLTVL.

The V call is TRBV5-1, the J call TRBJ1-1; tentative D call: TRBD1 (6 bases). The CDR3 consists of 14 residues. Trimming shortened V by 4 bases and J by 1 base, and 11 bases separated the two germline ends. Germline assignment: CDR1 SGHRS and CDR2 YFSETQ. The CDR3 sequence is CASSLQGQNTEAFF. CDR3 nucleotides: TGCGCCAGCAGCCTCCAGGGGCAGAACACTGAAGCTTTCTTT.

V is TRBV7-9 and J is TRBJ2-1; D not certain. From germline, CDR1 is SEHNR and CDR2 FQNEAQ (reference sequence). The ends were cut back, 0 bases at V and 5 bases at J, with 5 bases in the middle. The CDR3 spans 13 residues. CDR3 loop: CASSLAVDNEQFF. CDR3 nucleotides: TGTGCCAGCAGCTTAGCGGTAGACAATGAGCAGTTCTTC.

The rearrangement uses TRBV29-1 and TRBJ1-2; TRBD1 matches 7 bases. CDR3 length: 14 amino acids. Trimming cost V 5 bases and J 0 bases; bases outside gene matches: 6. Germline V lookup: CDR1 SQVTM, CDR2 ANQGSEA. CDR3 sequence reads: CSVNRDRANYGYTF. CDR3 bases: TGCAGCGTTAACCGGGACAGAGCTAACTATGGCTACACCTTC.